This T cell receptor (beta chain) was recorded in a study of STAT5B mutations in CD4+ large granular lymphocyte leukemia. The germline V and J ends were trimmed by 6 bases and 1 base, with 12 bases remaining between them. From germline, CDR1 is MNHNY and CDR2 SVGAGI (reference sequence). This CDR3 is built from 14 residues. Clones were read by immunoSEQ multiplex PCR, and TCRdb kept only the in-frame ones, dropping some. The sample shows about 48,000 clones, 70% of them seen only once. This clone occurred a few times. Buffy coats from healthy blood donors served as controls. The sequencing input was CD4+ T cells from blood buffy coats. The TCR originated in a human donor in good health. The V gene is TRBV6-6, the J gene TRBJ1-1; D is unclear. Here the CDR3 reads CASRAPGQNTEAFF. The CDR3, as DNA: TGTGCCAGCAGGGCCCCGGGCCAGAACACTGAAGCTTTCTTT.